These 23 T cell receptor beta chains were sequenced from one sample in a study of T cells after yellow fever vaccination. Each CDR3 protein gets one entry after TCRdb re-called the 5' RACE reads with MiXCR. This table has just under 600,000 distinct CDR3 sequences, roughly 12% appearing once. The sequencing used PBMCs, collected on the day of the yellow fever booster vaccination. The receptors were gathered from a man aged 25 to 40 who received the YFV17D yellow fever vaccine.

The chain couples TRBV27 to TRBJ2-1; 11 bases map to TRBD2. The CDR3 has 14 amino acids. Trimming removed 7 bases from V and 8 bases from J; junction bases left unmatched: 7. CDR1 is MNHEY and CDR2 is SMNVEV in the germline V gene (reference sequence). In nucleotides, the CDR3 is TGTGCCAGCACGGCACTAGCGGGAGCCTATGAGCAGTTCTTC. It specifies CASTALAGAYEQFF.

As for this clonotype: A junction end diverges from the germline sequence, so it may reflect a read error. This sequence joins TRBV20-1 and TRBJ2-2; 10 nucleotides agree with TRBD2. The V gene's germline CDR1 is DFQATT and CDR2 SNEGSKA (reference sequence). The CDR3 totals 16 residues. The CDR3 reads CCASGGSGRNTGELFF. The CDR3 DNA is TGCTGTGCTTCGGGGGGTAGCGGGAGGAATACCGGGGAGCTGTTTTTT.

The chain is built from TRBV12-3 or TRBV12-4 and TRBJ2-1; TRBD2 agrees at 11 bases. This CDR3 is built from 15 residues. V was clipped by 4 bases and J by 8 bases; unmatched bases: 7. CDR3 nucleotide sequence: TGTGCCAGCAGTTCGGGACTAGCGGCTTACGATGAGCAGTTCTTC. As protein: CASSSGLAAYDEQFF.

This clonotype came up a few times. The chain has TRBV6-2 or TRBV6-3 and TRBJ2-4; D unresolved. V was cut by 4 bases and J by 4 bases, with 11 bases left in between. The CDR3 spans 14 residues. The germline CDR1 and CDR2 sequences are MNHEY and SVGEGT. Here the CDR3 reads CASSFRALKNIQYF. The DNA of the CDR3 is TGTGCCAGCAGTTTTCGAGCATTGAAAAACATTCAGTACTTC.

In its sample, this clonotype was seen many times. J is TRBJ2-7 and V is TRBV4-3; 7 positions match TRBD2. J gave up 1 base and V 0 bases, and 12 bases lay outside the gene matches. The CDR3 runs 18 residues. Germline assignment: CDR1 LGHNA and CDR2 YSLEER. Here the CDR3 reads CASSQDPLVGGPSYEQYF. The CDR3 nucleotides read TGCGCCAGCAGCCAAGATCCCCTTGTGGGAGGGCCGTCCTACGAGCAGTACTTC.

In this sample, this clonotype turned up a few times. The genes are TRBV12-3 or TRBV12-4 and TRBJ2-7, with D uncertain. This CDR3 comprises 14 residues. V shed 5 bases and J shed 1 base, with 12 bases lying between them. CDR3 nucleotides: TGTGCCAGCAGTCTACCGGACGGTTCCTACGAGCAGTACTTC. It encodes CASSLPDGSYEQYF.

This clonotype was recorded many times. Relative to the germline gene, one junction end is altered; a read error may explain this. The V and J genes are TRBV5-1 and TRBJ2-2, with TRBD2 matching over 10 bases. The germline V gene has CDR1 SGHRS and CDR2 YFSETQ. This CDR3 has 16 residues. CDR3 region: CASSLLAGGNTGELFF. The DNA for the CDR3 is TGTGCCAGCAGCTTATTAGCGGGAGGTAACACCGGGGAGCTGTTTTTT.

Only a few counts were recorded for this clonotype. The chain links TRBV6-4 to TRBJ2-1; 13 positions match TRBD2. Trimming removed 5 bases from V and 7 bases from J; junction bases left unmatched: 5. CDR3 size: 15 residues. Germline V gives CDR1 MRHNA, CDR2 SNTAGT. The CDR3 sequence: CASSSGTSGVNEQFF. The CDR3 bases are TGTGCCAGCAGTAGCGGGACTAGCGGGGTGAATGAGCAGTTCTTC.

The J gene is TRBJ2-7, the V gene TRBV20-1, with no clear D. The CDR3 is made up of 15 amino acids. CDR1 DFQATT and CDR2 SNEGSKA come from the germline V gene (reference sequence). The ends were cut back, 1 base at V and 2 bases at J, with 15 bases in the middle. Here the CDR3 reads CSARATGRAAYEQYF. The CDR3 DNA reads TGCAGTGCTAGAGCGACGGGCCGAGCCGCCTACGAGCAGTACTTC.

Ten or more counts support this clonotype. The chain has TRBV29-1 and TRBJ2-4; 9 bases align to TRBD2. Looked up from germline, CDR1 is SQVTM and CDR2 is ANQGSEA. The CDR3 runs 17 residues. V was clipped by 1 base and J by 0 bases; unmatched bases: 7. Here the CDR3 reads CSVEARLAELAKNIQYF. Here the CDR3 DNA reads TGCAGCGTTGAAGCGAGACTAGCGGAATTAGCCAAAAACATTCAGTACTTC.

The rearrangement uses TRBV4-1 and TRBJ2-6; D is unresolved. CDR1 and CDR2 from the germline V gene are MGHRA and YSYEKL. With 3 bases removed from V and 0 bases from J, the gap between germline ends came to 15 bases. This CDR3 is 18 amino acids long. CDR3: CASSQPGRTLSGANVLTF. CDR3 sequence (DNA): TGCGCCAGCAGCCAGCCGGGCAGGACCCTCTCTGGGGCCAACGTCCTGACTTTC.

The chain links TRBV5-6 to TRBJ1-3; a possible D gene is TRBD1 (5 bases). CDR1 is SGHDT and CDR2 is YYEEEE in the germline V gene. The V end was cut by 1 base, the J end by 4 bases, with 6 bases between. The CDR3 contains 13 residues. In DNA, the CDR3 is TGTGCCAGCAGCTTGCGACAGGGAAACACCATATATTTT. This translates into CASSLRQGNTIYF.

This clonotype turned up a few times. The chain combines TRBV30 with TRBJ2-3; D is possibly TRBD2 (5 bases). Trimming stripped 0 bases from V and 5 bases from J, with 6 bases between. CDR1 is GTSNPN and CDR2 is SVGIG in the germline V gene (reference sequence). This CDR3 comprises 12 residues. The CDR3 DNA reads TGTGCCTGGAGTGTACGGGGAGATACGCAGTATTTT. Translation gives CAWSVRGDTQYF.

In this sample, this clonotype turned up a few times. The chain couples TRBV12-3 or TRBV12-4 to TRBJ2-1, with D perhaps being TRBD1 or TRBD2 (5 bases each). Trimming left V 1 base short and J 6 bases short, with 10 bases between. The CDR3 loop spans 14 amino acids. The CDR3 DNA reads TGTGCCAGCAGTTTAGTAGGGGACCTCAATGAGCAGTTCTTC. It translates to CASSLVGDLNEQFF.

The CDR3 DNA reads TGTGCTTCAGCCCGGGACCGCACAGATACGCAGTATTTT. Amino acid sequence: CASARDRTDTQYF. The chain carries TRBV7-2 and TRBJ2-3, with D tentatively TRBD1 or TRBD2 (5 bases each). The CDR3 spans 13 residues. In germline, CDR1 is SGHTA, CDR2 FQGNSA.

This chain links TRBV2 with TRBJ1-3; D gene unclear. The CDR3 has 14 residues. The germline V gene has CDR1 SNHLY and CDR2 FYNNEI. Between the trimmed V and J ends, which lost 2 bases and 0 bases, there was a span of 5 bases. As DNA, the CDR3 is TGTGCCAGCAGTGAACCCCGCTCTGGAAACACCATATATTTT. It is translated as CASSEPRSGNTIYF.

The sample holds a few counts of this clonotype. The genes are TRBV20-1 and TRBJ2-1; TRBD2 might be the D (6 bases). V was clipped by 2 bases and J by 5 bases, with 10 bases between them. The CDR3 loop spans 13 amino acids. CDR1 is DFQATT, CDR2 SNEGSKA, per germline (reference sequence). The CDR3 region has the DNA TGCAGTGCTAGATCACTAGCCCACAATGAGCAGTTCTTC. Amino acids: CSARSLAHNEQFF.

The rearrangement uses TRBV12-3 or TRBV12-4 and TRBJ2-7, with 10 bases aligning to TRBD1. The CDR3 has 15 amino acids. The V segment lost 4 bases and the J segment 3 bases; nucleotides outside the gene matches: 6. Here the CDR3 DNA reads TGTGCCAGCAGTTCACCCCGGGACAGGGGCTACGAGCAGTACTTC. Translated: CASSSPRDRGYEQYF.

This clonotype was counted between two and nine times. The V gene is TRBV19, the J gene TRBJ2-7; the match to TRBD2 covers 13 bases. Germline CDR1 is LNHDA and CDR2 is SQIVND (reference sequence). V shed 9 bases, J shed 2 bases, and the junction held 7 bases outside the gene matches. This CDR3 has 15 residues. This CDR3 reads CASRTSGSRAYEQYF. In nucleotides, the CDR3 is TGTGCCAGCCGGACTAGCGGGAGCCGAGCCTACGAGCAGTACTTC.

This clonotype has more than one count but fewer than ten. V gene TRBV5-1 combines with J gene TRBJ2-2; perhaps TRBD1 as D (6 bases). Germline V gives CDR1 SGHRS, CDR2 YFSETQ. The CDR3 is 15 amino acids. Trimming removed 4 bases at V and 1 base at J, with 11 bases between. The CDR3 loop is CASSVRDMNTGELFF. CDR3 sequence (DNA): TGCGCCAGCAGCGTCCGGGACATGAACACCGGGGAGCTGTTTTTT. The full variable domain, rest sourced from reference TRBV5-1 and TRBJ2-2, is KAGVTQTPRYLIKTRGQQVTLSCSPISGHRSVSWYQQTPGQGLQFLFEYFSETQRNKGNFPGRFSGRQFSNSRSEMNVSTLELGDSALYLCASSVRDMNTGELFFGEGSRLTVL.

This chain joins TRBV30 and TRBJ2-7; 7 bases are a match to TRBD1. V shed 5 bases and J 4 bases; nucleotides not matched to a gene: 8. Germline assignment: CDR1 GTSNPN and CDR2 SVGIG (reference sequence). This CDR3 contains 13 residues. The DNA of the CDR3 is TGTGCCTGGGGTGACAGGGTAGTTTACGAGCAGTACTTC. This gives the protein CAWGDRVVYEQYF.

This chain connects TRBV6-2 or TRBV6-3 to TRBJ2-7; 7 bases agree with TRBD1. Germline V gives CDR1 MNHEY, CDR2 SVGEGT. V was clipped by 6 bases and J by 1 base; unmatched bases: 9. CDR3 size: 15 residues. As DNA, the CDR3 is TGTGCCAGCAGCTTCCCCGACAGGGCATCCTACGAGCAGTACTTC. It specifies CASSFPDRASYEQYF.

This clonotype has just a few counts. The genes are TRBV6-2 or TRBV6-3 and TRBJ1-5, with D perhaps matching TRBD1 (5 bases). V was cut by 8 bases and J by 3 bases, with 14 bases left in between. The CDR3 loop spans 14 amino acids. In germline, CDR1 is MNHEY, CDR2 SVGEGT. CDR3 residues: CASGPGGYNQPQHF. The CDR3 DNA follows: TGTGCCAGCGGACCGGGGGGTTACAATCAGCCCCAGCATTTT.